The rows below give T cell receptor beta chains drawn from one sample of a study of T-cell memory formation after mild COVID-19. TCRdb reanalysed the 5' RACE reads using MiXCR and keeps one entry per CDR3 protein. The table records just over 150,000 distinct CDR3 sequences, 31% of them present only once. Sequenced sample: PBMCs or a T cell subset sorted from them (not recorded which). Receptor source: an adult woman who had mild COVID-19 (a few samples of this study predate the infection). Cell type and time point are not known. The CDR3 runs from the conserved cysteine through the conserved F or W. A D gene is named only where the DNA matches it firmly. Part of the rows lack a size; the others show once, few, many or a class for expanded clones.

cdr3_nt cdr3_aa clone_size j_call v_call cdr3_length d_call
TGCAGTGCTAGAGATATAGGGGCCCTCTACGAGCAGTACTTC CSARDIGALYEQYF NA TRBJ2-7 TRBV20-1 14 NA
TGTGCCAGCTCACCAGGGGACAGGGGGTCCTCCTACGAGCAGTACTTC CASSPGDRGSSYEQYF few TRBJ2-7 TRBV18 16 TRBD1
TGCGCCAGCAGCTTGTTCGGCAGGGAAGAGACCCAGTACTTC CASSLFGREETQYF few TRBJ2-5 TRBV5-1 14 NA
TGTGCCAGCAGTTACGGCGTGGATACGCAGTATTTT CASSYGVDTQYF NA TRBJ2-3 TRBV27 12 NA
TGTGCCAGCAGCTTAGAAAGAGGGCACATCAGCAATCAGCCCCAGCATTTT CASSLERGHISNQPQHF NA TRBJ1-5 TRBV7-9 17 NA
TGTGCCAGCAGTTACTCCCCCCAGGGGTGGTTCTTC CASSYSPQGWFF NA TRBJ2-1 TRBV6-6 12 NA
TGTGCCAGCAGCTTAGCGGGTAACACCGGGGAGCTGTTTTTT CASSLAGNTGELFF many TRBJ2-2 TRBV5-1 14 TRBD2
TGTGCCAGCAGCAGCCGGGACTCTAACTATGGCTACACCTTC CASSSRDSNYGYTF NA TRBJ1-2 TRBV7-2 14 NA
TGCAGTGCTAGAGATCGGAGTACAGCCACAGATACGCAGTATTTT CSARDRSTATDTQYF NA TRBJ2-3 TRBV20-1 15 NA
TGTGCCATCAAAAGCAGGCAGGGTCCGAACACCGGGGAGCTGTTTTTT CAIKSRQGPNTGELFF once TRBJ2-2 TRBV10-3 16 NA
TGTGCCAGCAGCCATACCGGGACAGCCCAAGAGACCCAGTACTTC CASSHTGTAQETQYF NA TRBJ2-5 TRBV5-6 15 TRBD1
TGTGCCTGGAGTGCCGGGACGGGGGGATACGAGCAGTACTTC CAWSAGTGGYEQYF few TRBJ2-7 TRBV30 14 TRBD2
TGCGCCAGCAGCTTTGGACAGAAAGATGGCTACACCTTC CASSFGQKDGYTF NA TRBJ1-2 TRBV5-1 13 NA
TGCGCCAGCAGTCTACAGGGAGATGAGCAGTTCTTC CASSLQGDEQFF few TRBJ2-1 TRBV5-1 12 NA
TGTGCCAGCAGCCAAGGAATAGCGGGGTATTACGAGCAGTACTTC CASSQGIAGYYEQYF few TRBJ2-7 TRBV4-2 15 TRBD2
TGCAGCGTTGAATCCTCAAGGGGAACAGGGGGCACCGGGGAGCTGTTTTTT CSVESSRGTGGTGELFF once TRBJ2-2 TRBV29-1 17 TRBD1
TGTGCCAGCAGCGCACGACTAGCGGGATTCAATGAGCAGTTCTTC CASSARLAGFNEQFF few TRBJ2-1 TRBV7-2 15 TRBD2
TGTGCCAGCAGCCCTATTGGCTATAGCAATCAGCCCCAGCATTTT CASSPIGYSNQPQHF NA TRBJ1-5 TRBV12-3/TRBV12-4 15 NA
TGTGCCAGCTGGGAGGGCCTTCCCACCGGGGAGCTGTTTTTT CASWEGLPTGELFF few TRBJ2-2 TRBV2 14 TRBD2
TGTGCCAGCAGTGTAACAGGGACCTACGAGCAGTACTTC CASSVTGTYEQYF NA TRBJ2-7 TRBV25-1 13 NA
TGCGCCAGCAGCCAACAACGTTGGGAGCAGTACTTC CASSQQRWEQYF NA TRBJ2-7 TRBV5-1 12 NA
TGTGCCAGCAGCCCCCGGACTAGCGGGAGTAACGGTGAGCAGTTCTTC CASSPRTSGSNGEQFF many TRBJ2-1 TRBV9 16 TRBD2
TGTGCCAGCAGCCCTCAGGGGTTTAACACTGAAGCTTTCTTT CASSPQGFNTEAFF few TRBJ1-1 TRBV7-9 14 NA
TGTGCCAGCAGCCAAGATTGGGCAGGGGGTTTCACCGGGGAGCTGTTTTTT CASSQDWAGGFTGELFF few TRBJ2-2 TRBV14 17 TRBD1
TGTGCCAGCAGCTTAGCTGGGGACGCCACCATATATTTT CASSLAGDATIYF NA TRBJ1-3 TRBV7-6 13 NA
TGCGCCAGCAGCTTGGCTACGGACTACCCTCTTTCGGGGGACAATGAGCAGTTCTTC CASSLATDYPLSGDNEQFF medium-sized TRBJ2-1 TRBV5-1 19 NA
TGTGCCAGCAGTAGGGCGGGACTAGCAGGGTACGAGCAGTACTTC CASSRAGLAGYEQYF few TRBJ2-7 TRBV6-5 15 TRBD2
TGCGCCAGCAGCCCCGGAGACGAGCCCACCCTCCACTTT CASSPGDEPTLHF few TRBJ1-6 TRBV5-1 13 NA
TGTGCCAGCAGCTTATCAGGACTAGTTTTGCAGCAGTACTTC CASSLSGLVLQQYF NA TRBJ2-7 TRBV7-2 14 TRBD2
TGTGCCAGCAGTGAATACGCGGGGAGGGAAGCTTTCTTT CASSEYAGREAFF few TRBJ1-1 TRBV6-6 13 NA
TGTGCCATCAGTGAACCGGGACTGAGCTCCTACGAGCAGTACTTC CAISEPGLSSYEQYF few TRBJ2-7 TRBV10-3 15 NA
TGTGCCAGCAGCCCCGGGAAGCGGGGGGGCCGGGAGACCCAGTACTTC CASSPGKRGGRETQYF NA TRBJ2-5 TRBV7-3 16 TRBD2
TGTGCCAGCTCTAGGGCCCAAATGAACACTGAAGCTTTCTTT CASSRAQMNTEAFF few TRBJ1-1 TRBV18 14 NA
TGTGCCTCCTCAGCTTTTGGTTATGCTAATGAAAAACTGTTTTTT CASSAFGYANEKLFF few TRBJ1-4 TRBV6-5 15 NA
TGTGCCAGCTCACCTTACCGGGACAGCACCTCCTACGAGCAGTACTTC CASSPYRDSTSYEQYF few TRBJ2-7 TRBV18 16 TRBD1
TGTGCCAGCAGCTTCAGCGGGGGGGTGGTCACAGATACGCAGTATTTT CASSFSGGVVTDTQYF NA TRBJ2-3 TRBV7-2 16 TRBD2
TGTGCCACCCGGGACAGTCAAAATGGGGGCTACACCTTC CATRDSQNGGYTF NA TRBJ1-2 TRBV10-3 13 TRBD1
TGCATCTCGATGATAGGGGAGACCCAGTACTTC CISMIGETQYF few TRBJ2-5 TRBV29-1 11 NA
TGCAGTGCTACCCATGGGGACGAGCAGTACTTC CSATHGDEQYF NA TRBJ2-7 TRBV20-1 11 NA
TGTGCCACCAGCAGAGATATGAAGTCTCCAGATACGCAGTATTTT CATSRDMKSPDTQYF few TRBJ2-3 TRBV15 15 NA
TGCGCCAGCAGCCAACCCGGGACTAGCAGAGAGGGCGAGCAGTACTTC CASSQPGTSREGEQYF NA TRBJ2-7 TRBV4-1 16 TRBD2